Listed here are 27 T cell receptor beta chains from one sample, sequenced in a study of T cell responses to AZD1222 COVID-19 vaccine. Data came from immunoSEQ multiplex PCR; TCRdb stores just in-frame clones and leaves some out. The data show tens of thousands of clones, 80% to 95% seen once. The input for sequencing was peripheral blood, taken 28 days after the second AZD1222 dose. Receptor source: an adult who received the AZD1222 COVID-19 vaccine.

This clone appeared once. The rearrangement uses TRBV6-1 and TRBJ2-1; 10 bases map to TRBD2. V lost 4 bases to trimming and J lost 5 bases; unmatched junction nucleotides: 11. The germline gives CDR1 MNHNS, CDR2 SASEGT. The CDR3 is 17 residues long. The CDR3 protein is CASSGPSTSGSNNEQFF. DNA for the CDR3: TGTGCCAGCAGTGGCCCCTCGACTAGCGGGTCTAACAATGAGCAGTTCTTC.

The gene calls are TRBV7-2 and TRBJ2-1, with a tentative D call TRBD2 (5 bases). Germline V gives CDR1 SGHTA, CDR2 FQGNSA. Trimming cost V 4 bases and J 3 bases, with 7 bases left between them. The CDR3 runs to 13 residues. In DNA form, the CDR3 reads TGTGCCAGCAGCTCCGGACTCTACAATGAGCAGTTCTTC. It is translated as CASSSGLYNEQFF.

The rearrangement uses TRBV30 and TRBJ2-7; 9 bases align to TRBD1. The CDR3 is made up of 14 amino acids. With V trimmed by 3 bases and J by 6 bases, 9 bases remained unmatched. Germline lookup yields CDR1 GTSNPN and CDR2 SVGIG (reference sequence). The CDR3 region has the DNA TGTGCCTGGAGCCGGGACAGGGCATATCGCGAGCAGTACTTC. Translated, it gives CAWSRDRAYREQYF.

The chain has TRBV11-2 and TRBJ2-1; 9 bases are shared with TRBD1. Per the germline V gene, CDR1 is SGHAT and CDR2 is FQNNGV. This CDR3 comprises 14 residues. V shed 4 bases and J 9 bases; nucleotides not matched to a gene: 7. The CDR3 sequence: CASSSTGGYSEQFF. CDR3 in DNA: TGTGCCAGCAGCTCCACAGGGGGCTATAGTGAGCAGTTCTTC.

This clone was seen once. Here the CDR3 DNA reads TGTGCCAGCAGTTACGAACGGGTAAATTCACCCCTCCACTTT. This sequence encodes CASSYERVNSPLHF. V is TRBV6-5 and J is TRBJ1-6; D not certain. The CDR3 extends over 14 amino acids. Trimming cost V 2 bases and J 7 bases, with 9 bases left between them. The germline V gene encodes CDR1 MNHEY and CDR2 SVGAGI.

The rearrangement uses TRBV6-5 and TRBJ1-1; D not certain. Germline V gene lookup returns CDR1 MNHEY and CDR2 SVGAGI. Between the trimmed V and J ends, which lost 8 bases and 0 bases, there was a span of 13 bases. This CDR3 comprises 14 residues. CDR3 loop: CASVTRRMNTEAFF. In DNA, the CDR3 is TGTGCCAGCGTAACTCGACGGATGAACACTGAAGCTTTCTTT.

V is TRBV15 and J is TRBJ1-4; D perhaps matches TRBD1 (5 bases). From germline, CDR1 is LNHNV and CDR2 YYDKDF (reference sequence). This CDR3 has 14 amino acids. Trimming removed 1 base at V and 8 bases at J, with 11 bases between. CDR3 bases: TGTGCCACCAGCAGAGGGGGACGGACGGAAAAACTGTTTTTT. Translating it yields CATSRGGRTEKLFF.

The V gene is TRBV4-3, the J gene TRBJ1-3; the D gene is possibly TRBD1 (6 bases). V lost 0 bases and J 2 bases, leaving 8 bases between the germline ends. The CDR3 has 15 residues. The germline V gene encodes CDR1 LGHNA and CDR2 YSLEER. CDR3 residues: CASSQEGGPGNTIYF. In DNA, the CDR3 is TGCGCCAGCAGCCAAGAGGGGGGGCCTGGAAACACCATATATTTT.

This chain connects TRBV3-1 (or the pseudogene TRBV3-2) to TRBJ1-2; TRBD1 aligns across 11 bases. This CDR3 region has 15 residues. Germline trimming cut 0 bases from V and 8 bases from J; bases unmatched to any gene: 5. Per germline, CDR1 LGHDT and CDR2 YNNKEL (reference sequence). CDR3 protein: CASSQDGQGARGYTF. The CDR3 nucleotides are TGTGCCAGCAGCCAAGACGGACAGGGGGCGAGAGGCTACACCTTC.

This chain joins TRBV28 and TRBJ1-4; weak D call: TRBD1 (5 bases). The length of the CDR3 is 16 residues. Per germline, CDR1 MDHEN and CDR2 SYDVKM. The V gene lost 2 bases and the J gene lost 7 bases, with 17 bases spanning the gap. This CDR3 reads CASSLRGIGIGEKLFF. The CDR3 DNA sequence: TGTGCCAGCAGTTTAAGGGGAATCGGTATCGGTGAAAAACTGTTTTTT.

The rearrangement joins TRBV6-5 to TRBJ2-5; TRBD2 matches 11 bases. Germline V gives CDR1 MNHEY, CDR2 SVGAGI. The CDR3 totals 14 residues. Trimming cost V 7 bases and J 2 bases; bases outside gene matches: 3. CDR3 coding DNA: TGTGCCAGCATTGGGACTAGCGGACAAGAGACCCAGTACTTC. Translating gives CASIGTSGQETQYF.

CDR3: CASSLDTMDSPLHF. In DNA form, the CDR3 reads TGCGCCAGCAGCTTGGATACTATGGATTCACCCCTCCACTTT. The V call is TRBV5-1, the J call TRBJ1-6; D remains unclear. This CDR3 has 14 amino acids. Germline V gives CDR1 SGHRS, CDR2 YFSETQ. V was pared by 0 bases and J by 8 bases, with 9 bases between.

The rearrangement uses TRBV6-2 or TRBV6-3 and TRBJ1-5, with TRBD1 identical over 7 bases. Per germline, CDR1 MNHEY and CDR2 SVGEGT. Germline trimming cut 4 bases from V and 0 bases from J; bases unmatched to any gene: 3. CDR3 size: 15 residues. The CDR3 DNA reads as TGTGCCAGCAGTTTCCACAGGGGTAGCAATCAGCCCCAGCATTTT. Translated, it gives CASSFHRGSNQPQHF.

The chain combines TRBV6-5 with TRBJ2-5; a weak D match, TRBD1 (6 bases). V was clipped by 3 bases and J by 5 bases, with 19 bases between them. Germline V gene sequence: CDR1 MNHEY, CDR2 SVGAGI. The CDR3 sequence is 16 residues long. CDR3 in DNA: TGTGCCAGCAGTTATGATTCCAGGGGTTCACGGGAGACCCAGTACTTC. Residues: CASSYDSRGSRETQYF.

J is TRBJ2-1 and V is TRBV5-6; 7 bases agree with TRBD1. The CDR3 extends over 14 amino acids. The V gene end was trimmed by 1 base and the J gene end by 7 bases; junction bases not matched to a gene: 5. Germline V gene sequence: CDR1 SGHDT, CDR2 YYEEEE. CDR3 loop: CASSLMTGMNEQFF. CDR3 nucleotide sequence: TGTGCCAGCAGCTTGATGACAGGGATGAATGAGCAGTTCTTC.

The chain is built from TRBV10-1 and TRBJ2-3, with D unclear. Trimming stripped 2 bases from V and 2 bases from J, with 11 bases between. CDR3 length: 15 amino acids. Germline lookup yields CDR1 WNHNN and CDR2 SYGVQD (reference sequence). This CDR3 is CASSEHQTVTDTQYF. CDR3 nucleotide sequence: TGCGCCAGCAGTGAGCACCAGACGGTCACAGATACGCAGTATTTT.

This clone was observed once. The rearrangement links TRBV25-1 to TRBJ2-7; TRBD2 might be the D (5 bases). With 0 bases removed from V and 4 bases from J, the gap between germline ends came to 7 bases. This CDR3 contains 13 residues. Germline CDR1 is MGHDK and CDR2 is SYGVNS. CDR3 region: CASSEYTGYEQYF. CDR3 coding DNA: TGTGCCAGCAGTGAATATACGGGGTACGAGCAGTACTTC.

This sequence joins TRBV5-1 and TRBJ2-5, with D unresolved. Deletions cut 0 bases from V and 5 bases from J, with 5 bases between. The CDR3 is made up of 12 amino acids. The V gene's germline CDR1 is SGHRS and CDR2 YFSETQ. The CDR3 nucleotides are TGCGCCAGCAGCTTGGCGTACGAGACCCAGTACTTC. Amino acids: CASSLAYETQYF.

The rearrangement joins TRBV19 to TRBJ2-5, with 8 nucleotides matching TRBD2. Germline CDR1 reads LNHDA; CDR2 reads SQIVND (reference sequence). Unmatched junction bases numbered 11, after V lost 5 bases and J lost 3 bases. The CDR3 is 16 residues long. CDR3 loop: CASSHRTSGNKETQYF. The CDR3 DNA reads TGTGCCAGTAGTCATAGAACTAGCGGAAATAAAGAGACCCAGTACTTC.

The chain's CDR3 is CASSYRGGNQETQYF. In DNA form, the CDR3 reads TGTGCCAGCAGTTACCGGGGGGGAAACCAAGAGACCCAGTACTTC. The J gene is TRBJ2-5, the V gene TRBV6-2 or TRBV6-3; 8 nucleotides match TRBD2. The V segment lost 2 bases and the J segment 0 bases; nucleotides outside the gene matches: 2. The germline CDR1 and CDR2 sequences are MNHEY and SVGEGT. This CDR3 is 15 amino acids long.

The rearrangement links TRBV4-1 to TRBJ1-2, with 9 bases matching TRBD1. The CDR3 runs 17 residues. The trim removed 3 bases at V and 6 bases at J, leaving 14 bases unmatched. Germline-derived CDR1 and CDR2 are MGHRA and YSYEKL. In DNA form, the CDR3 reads TGCGCCAGCAGCCAGGCTACTGAACTCGGGACAGGGAATGGCTACACCTTC. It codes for CASSQATELGTGNGYTF.

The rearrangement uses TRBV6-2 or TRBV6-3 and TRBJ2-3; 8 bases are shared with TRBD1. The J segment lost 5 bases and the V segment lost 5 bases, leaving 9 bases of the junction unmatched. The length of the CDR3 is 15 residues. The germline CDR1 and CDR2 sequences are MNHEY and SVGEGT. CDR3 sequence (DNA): TGTGCCAGCAGTCGGCCCGGGACAGGCGGAGATACGCAGTATTTT. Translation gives CASSRPGTGGDTQYF.

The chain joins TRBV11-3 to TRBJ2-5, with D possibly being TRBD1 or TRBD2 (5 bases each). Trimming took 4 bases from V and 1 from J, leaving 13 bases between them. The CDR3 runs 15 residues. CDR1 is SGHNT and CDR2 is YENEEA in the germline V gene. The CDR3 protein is CASSWRRGVQETQYF. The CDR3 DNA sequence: TGTGCCAGCAGCTGGCGGCGAGGGGTCCAAGAGACCCAGTACTTC.

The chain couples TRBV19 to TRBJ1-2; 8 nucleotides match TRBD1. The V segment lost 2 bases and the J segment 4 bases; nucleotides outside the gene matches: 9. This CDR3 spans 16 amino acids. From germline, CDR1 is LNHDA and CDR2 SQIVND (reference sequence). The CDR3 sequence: CASSISTPDRGYGYTF. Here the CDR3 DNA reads TGTGCCAGTAGTATATCAACTCCCGACAGGGGCTATGGCTACACCTTC.

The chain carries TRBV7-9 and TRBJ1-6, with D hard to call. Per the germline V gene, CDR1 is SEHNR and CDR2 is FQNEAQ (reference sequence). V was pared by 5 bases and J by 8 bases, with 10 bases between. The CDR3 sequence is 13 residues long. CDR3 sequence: CASSGLRDSPLHF. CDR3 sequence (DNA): TGTGCCAGCAGCGGCCTGCGGGATTCACCCCTCCACTTT.

The CDR3 spells CASSLEGQGVPTYEQYF. The CDR3 DNA reads as TGTGCCAGCAGCTTAGAGGGACAGGGGGTCCCTACCTACGAGCAGTACTTC. The chain uses TRBV13 and TRBJ2-7; 11 bases are shared with TRBD1. Trimming cost V 1 base and J 2 bases; bases outside gene matches: 7. CDR3 size: 17 residues. CDR1 is PRHDT and CDR2 is FYEKMQ in the germline V gene (reference sequence).

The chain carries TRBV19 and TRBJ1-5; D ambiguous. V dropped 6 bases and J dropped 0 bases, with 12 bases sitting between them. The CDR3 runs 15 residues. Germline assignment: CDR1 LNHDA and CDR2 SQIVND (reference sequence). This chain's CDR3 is CASSIRSDSNQPQHF. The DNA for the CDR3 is TGTGCCAGTAGCATTCGATCGGATAGCAATCAGCCCCAGCATTTT.